This section outlines one T cell receptor (beta chain) sequence together with its context. Germline assignment: CDR1 SGHKS and CDR2 YYEKEE (reference sequence). The CDR3 consists of 13 residues. Trimming took off 7 bases at V and 0 bases at J, with 11 bases between the two ends. The data were taken from a study of T cell changes during pregnancy in multiple sclerosis. Method: immunoSEQ multiplex PCR; TCRdb's copy keeps in-frame clones and lacks some. The data show around 88,000 clones, with about 90% seen just once and approximately 2% held by the top ten. V is TRBV5-5 and J is TRBJ2-7; D may be TRBD2 (6 bases). The material was peripheral blood, obtained after pregnancy. The source of this sequence is a female donor in good health, enrolled as a control in a pregnancy study. The CDR3 region has the DNA TGTGCCAGCTGCCTCGGGAGCTCCTACGAGCAGTACTTC. As protein: CASCLGSSYEQYF.